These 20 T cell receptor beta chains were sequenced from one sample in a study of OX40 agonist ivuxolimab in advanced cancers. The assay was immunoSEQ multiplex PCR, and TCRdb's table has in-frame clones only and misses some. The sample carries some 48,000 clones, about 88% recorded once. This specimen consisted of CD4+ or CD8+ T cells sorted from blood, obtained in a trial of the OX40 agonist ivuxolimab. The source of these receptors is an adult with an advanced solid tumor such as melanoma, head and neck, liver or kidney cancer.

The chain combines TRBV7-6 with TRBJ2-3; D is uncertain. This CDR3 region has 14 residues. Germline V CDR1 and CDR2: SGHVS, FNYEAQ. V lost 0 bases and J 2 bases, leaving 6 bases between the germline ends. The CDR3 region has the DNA TGTGCCAGCAGCTTAGCGACGGTCACAGATACGCAGTATTTT. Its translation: CASSLATVTDTQYF.

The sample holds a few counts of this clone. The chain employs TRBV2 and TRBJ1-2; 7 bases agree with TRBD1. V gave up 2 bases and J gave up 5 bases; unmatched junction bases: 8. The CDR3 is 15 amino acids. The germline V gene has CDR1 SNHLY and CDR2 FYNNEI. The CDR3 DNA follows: TGTGCCAGCAGTGAACGGGGACAGCGCGTTTATGGCTACACCTTC. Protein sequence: CASSERGQRVYGYTF.

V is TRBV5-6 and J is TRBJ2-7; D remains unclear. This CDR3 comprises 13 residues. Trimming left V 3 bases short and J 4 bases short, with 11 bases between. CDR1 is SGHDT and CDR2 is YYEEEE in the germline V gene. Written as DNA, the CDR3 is TGTGCCAGCAGCTCATTTGGCGGTTACGAGCAGTACTTC. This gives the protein CASSSFGGYEQYF.

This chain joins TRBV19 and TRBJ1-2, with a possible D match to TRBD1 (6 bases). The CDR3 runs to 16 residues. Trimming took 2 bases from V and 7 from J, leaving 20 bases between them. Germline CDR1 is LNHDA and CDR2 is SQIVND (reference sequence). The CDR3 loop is CASSIKHETTGRGYTF. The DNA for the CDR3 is TGTGCCAGTAGTATAAAGCACGAGACGACAGGCCGTGGCTACACCTTC.

The CDR3 spells CASSFSGRENEQYF. The CDR3 nucleotides read TGTGCCAGCAGCTTTTCCGGCAGGGAAAACGAGCAGTACTTC. This sequence joins TRBV7-2 and TRBJ2-7, with D possibly matching TRBD1 (5 bases). Germline-derived CDR1 and CDR2 are SGHTA and FQGNSA. The CDR3 length is 14 residues. V lost 3 bases, J lost 5 bases, and 14 bases lay in between.

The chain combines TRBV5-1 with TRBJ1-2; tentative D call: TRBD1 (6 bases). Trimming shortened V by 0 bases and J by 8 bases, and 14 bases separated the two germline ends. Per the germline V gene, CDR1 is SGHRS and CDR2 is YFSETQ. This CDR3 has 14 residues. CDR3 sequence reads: CASSLEGVERGYTF. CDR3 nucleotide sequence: TGCGCCAGCAGCTTGGAGGGGGTTGAGAGGGGCTACACCTTC.

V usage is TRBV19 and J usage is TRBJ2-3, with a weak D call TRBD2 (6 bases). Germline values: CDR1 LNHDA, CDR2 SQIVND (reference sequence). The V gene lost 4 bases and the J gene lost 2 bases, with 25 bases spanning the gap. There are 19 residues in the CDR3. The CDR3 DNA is TGTGCCAGTAGTACTCGCTGGGGGGACTCCCCCTCGAACACAGATACGCAGTATTTT. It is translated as CASSTRWGDSPSNTDTQYF.

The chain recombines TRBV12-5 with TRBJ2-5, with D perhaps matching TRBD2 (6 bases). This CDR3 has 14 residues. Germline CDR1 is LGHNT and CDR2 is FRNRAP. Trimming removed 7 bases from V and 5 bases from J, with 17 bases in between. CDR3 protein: CASVRDSPRETQYF. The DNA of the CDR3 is TGTGCTAGTGTCCGGGACTCCCCGAGGGAGACCCAGTACTTC.

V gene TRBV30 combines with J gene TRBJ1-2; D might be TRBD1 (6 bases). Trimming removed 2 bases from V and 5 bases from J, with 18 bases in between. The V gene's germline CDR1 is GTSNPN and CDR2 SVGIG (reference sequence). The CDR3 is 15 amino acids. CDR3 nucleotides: TGTGCCTGGAGTCCCCACTGGACAGTCACATATGGCTACACCTTC. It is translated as CAWSPHWTVTYGYTF.

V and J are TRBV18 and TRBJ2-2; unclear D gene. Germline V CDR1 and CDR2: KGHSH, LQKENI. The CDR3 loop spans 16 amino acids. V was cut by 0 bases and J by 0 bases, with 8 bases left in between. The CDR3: CASSPPTQPNTGELFF. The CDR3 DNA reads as TGTGCCAGCTCACCACCGACACAGCCGAACACCGGGGAGCTGTTTTTT.

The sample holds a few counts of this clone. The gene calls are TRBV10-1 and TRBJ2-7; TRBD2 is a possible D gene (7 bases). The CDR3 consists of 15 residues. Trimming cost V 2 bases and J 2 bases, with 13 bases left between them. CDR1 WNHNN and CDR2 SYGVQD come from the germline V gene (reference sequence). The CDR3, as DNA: TGCGCCAGCAGTGAGCGGCAGGGGACTACCTACGAGCAGTACTTC. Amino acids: CASSERQGTTYEQYF.

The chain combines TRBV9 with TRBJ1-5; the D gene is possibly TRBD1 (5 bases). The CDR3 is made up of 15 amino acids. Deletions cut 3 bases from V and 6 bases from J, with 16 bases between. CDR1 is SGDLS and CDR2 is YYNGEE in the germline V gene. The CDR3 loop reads CASSATPGVGQPQHF. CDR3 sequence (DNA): TGTGCCAGCAGCGCCACCCCGGGGGTCGGTCAGCCCCAGCATTTT.

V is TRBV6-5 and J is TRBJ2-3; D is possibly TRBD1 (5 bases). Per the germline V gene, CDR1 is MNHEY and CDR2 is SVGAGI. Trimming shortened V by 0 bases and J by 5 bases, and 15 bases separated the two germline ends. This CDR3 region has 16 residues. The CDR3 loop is CASSYSLQPQGDTQYF. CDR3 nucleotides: TGTGCCAGCAGTTACTCTCTCCAGCCGCAGGGAGATACGCAGTATTTT.

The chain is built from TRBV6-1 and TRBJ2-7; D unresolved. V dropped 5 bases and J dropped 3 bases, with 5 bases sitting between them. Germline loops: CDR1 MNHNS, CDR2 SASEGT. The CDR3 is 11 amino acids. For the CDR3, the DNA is TGTGCCAGCAGTATGTACTACGAGCAGTACTTC. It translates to CASSMYYEQYF.

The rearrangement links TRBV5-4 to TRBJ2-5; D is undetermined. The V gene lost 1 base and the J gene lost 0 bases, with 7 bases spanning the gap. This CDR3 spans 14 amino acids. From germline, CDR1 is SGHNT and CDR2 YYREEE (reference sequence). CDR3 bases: TGTGCCAGCAGCTTGACTTCCAACCAAGAGACCCAGTACTTC. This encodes CASSLTSNQETQYF.

Written as DNA, the CDR3 is TGTGCCAGCAGCGCCGGGCCTGGGGGCAATGAGCAGTTCTTC. This gives the protein CASSAGPGGNEQFF. The chain uses TRBV7-3 and TRBJ2-1; D possibly matches TRBD1 or TRBD2 (5 bases each). V was shortened by 5 bases and J by 6 bases, with 14 bases between the two germline ends. The CDR3 contains 14 residues. CDR1 is SGHTA and CDR2 is FQGTGA in the germline V gene.

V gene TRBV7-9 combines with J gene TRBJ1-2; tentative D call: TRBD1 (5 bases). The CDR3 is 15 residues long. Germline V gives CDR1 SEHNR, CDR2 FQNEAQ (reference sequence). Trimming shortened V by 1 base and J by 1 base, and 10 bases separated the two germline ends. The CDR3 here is CASSLGQLNNYGYTF. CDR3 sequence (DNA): TGTGCCAGCAGCTTAGGACAGCTAAATAACTATGGCTACACCTTC.

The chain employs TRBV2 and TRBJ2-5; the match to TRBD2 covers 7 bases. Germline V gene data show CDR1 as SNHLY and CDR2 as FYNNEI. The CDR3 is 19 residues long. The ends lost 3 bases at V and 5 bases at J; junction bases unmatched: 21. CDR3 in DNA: TGTGCCAGCAGTGAGAGTGGAGCGGGGTTACTACTATCGGGGGAGACCCAGTACTTC. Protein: CASSESGAGLLLSGETQYF. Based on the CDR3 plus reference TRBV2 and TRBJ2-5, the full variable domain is EPEVTQTPSHQVTQMGQEVILRCVPISNHLYFYWYRQILGQKVEFLVSFYNNEISEKSEIFDDQFSVERPDGSNFTLKIRSTKLEDSAMYFCASSESGAGLLLSGETQYFGPGTRLLVL.

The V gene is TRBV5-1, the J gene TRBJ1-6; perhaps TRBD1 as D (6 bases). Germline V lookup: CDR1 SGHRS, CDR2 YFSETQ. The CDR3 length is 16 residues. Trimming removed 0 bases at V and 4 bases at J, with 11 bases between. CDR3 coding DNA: TGCGCCAGCAGCTTGGGTGGGGGCGGTTATAATTCACCCCTCCACTTT. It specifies CASSLGGGGYNSPLHF.

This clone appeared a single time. The CDR3 here is CASRPGQGLGNTIYF. The DNA for the CDR3 is TGTGCCAGCAGGCCGGGACAGGGGCTAGGAAACACCATATATTTT. The chain has TRBV2 and TRBJ1-3, with 10 positions matching TRBD1. Germline CDR1 SNHLY, CDR2 FYNNEI. The CDR3 contains 15 residues. V dropped 6 bases and J dropped 4; count of bases not matched to a gene: 6. Variable domain in full (rest from reference TRBV2 and TRBJ1-3): EPEVTQTPSHQVTQMGQEVILRCVPISNHLYFYWYRQILGQKVEFLVSFYNNEISEKSEIFDDQFSVERPDGSNFTLKIRSTKLEDSAMYFCASRPGQGLGNTIYFGEGSWLTVV.